This T cell receptor (beta chain) comes out of a study of beta chain features in type 1 diabetes. Study results and limitations: PCR might pick shorter templates more often, in the same way for patients and controls. A cDNA-based sequencing approach could over-represent cells with high TCR expression. At VDJ recombination sites, type 1 diabetes patients had fewer insertions and more deleted nucleotides.

Reverse transcription of all isolated RNA meant that expressed TCRB transcripts were sequenced. Sequenced naive, central memory and regulatory T cell samples produced an average of around 3.8 million reads. The data were produced by immunoSEQ multiplex PCR, yet TCRdb's version contains in-frame clones alone and is incomplete. This table holds 350,000 to 450,000 clones, over 11% found once. Concerning this clone: As yet, its antigen is unknown.

This CDR3 is built from 13 residues. V shed 5 bases and J 9 bases; nucleotides not matched to a gene: 9. Per the germline V gene, CDR1 is SGHTA and CDR2 is FQGNSA. Input material: naive CD4+ T cells from blood. This chain uses TRBV7-2 with TRBJ2-5, with TRBD1 matching 7 bases. This receptor was identified in a man aged 25 to 40 in good health. The CDR3 spells CASSPTGFEAQYF. As DNA, the CDR3 is TGTGCCAGCAGCCCGACAGGGTTCGAGGCCCAGTACTTC.